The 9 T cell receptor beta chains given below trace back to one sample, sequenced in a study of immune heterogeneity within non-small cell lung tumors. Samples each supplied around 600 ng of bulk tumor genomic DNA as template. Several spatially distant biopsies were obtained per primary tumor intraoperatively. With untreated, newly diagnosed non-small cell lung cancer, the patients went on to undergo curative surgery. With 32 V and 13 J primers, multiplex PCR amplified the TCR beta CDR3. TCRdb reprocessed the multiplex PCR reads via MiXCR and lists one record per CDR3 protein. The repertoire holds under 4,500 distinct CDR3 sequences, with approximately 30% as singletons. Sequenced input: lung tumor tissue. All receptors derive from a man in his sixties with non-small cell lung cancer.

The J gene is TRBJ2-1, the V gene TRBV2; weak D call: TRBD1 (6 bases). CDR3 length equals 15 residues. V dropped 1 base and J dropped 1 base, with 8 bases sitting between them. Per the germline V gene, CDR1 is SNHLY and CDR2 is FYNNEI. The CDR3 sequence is CASSEVQGSYNEQFF. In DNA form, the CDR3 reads TGTGCCAGCAGTGAAGTACAGGGTTCCTACAATGAGCAGTTCTTC.

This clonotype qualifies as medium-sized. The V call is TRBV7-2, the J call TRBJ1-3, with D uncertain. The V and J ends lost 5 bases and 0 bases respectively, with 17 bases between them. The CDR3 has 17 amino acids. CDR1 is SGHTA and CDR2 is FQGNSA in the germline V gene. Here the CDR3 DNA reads TGTGCCAGCAGCCTACTCGAGGGCGGAGTCTCTGGAAACACCATATATTTT. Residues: CASSLLEGGVSGNTIYF.

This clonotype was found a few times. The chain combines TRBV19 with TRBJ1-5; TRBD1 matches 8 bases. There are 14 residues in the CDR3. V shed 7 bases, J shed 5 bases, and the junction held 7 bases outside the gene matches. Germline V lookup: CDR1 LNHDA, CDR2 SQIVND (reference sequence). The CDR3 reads CASTGQGGDQPQHF. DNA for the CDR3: TGTGCCAGTACCGGACAGGGCGGGGATCAGCCCCAGCATTTT.

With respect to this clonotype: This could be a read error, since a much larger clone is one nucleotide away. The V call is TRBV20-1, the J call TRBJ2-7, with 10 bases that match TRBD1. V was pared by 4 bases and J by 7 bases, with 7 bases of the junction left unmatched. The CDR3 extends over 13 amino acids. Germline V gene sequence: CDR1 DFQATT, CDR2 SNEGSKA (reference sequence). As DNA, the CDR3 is TGCAGTGCTATGGACAGGGGGGTTGATGAGCAGTACTTC. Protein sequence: CSAMDRGVDEQYF.

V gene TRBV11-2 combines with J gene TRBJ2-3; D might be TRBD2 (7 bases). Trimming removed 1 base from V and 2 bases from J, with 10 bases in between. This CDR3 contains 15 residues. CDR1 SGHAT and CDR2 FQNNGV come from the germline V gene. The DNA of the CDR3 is TGTGCCAGCAGCTTAGTGGGGGGGCCCACAGATACGCAGTATTTT. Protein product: CASSLVGGPTDTQYF.

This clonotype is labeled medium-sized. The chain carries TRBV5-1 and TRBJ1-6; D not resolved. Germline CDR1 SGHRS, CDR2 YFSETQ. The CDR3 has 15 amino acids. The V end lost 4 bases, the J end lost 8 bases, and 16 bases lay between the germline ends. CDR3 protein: CASSLTTSTYSPLHF. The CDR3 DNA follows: TGCGCCAGCAGCCTCACGACTTCTACCTATTCACCCCTCCACTTT.

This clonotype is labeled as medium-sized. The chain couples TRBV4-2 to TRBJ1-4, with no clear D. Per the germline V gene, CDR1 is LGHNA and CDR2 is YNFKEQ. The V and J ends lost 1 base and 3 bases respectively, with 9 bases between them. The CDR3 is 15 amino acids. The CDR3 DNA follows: TGTGCCAGCAGCCAAGTATCTGCTTCTAATGAAAAACTGTTTTTT. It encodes CASSQVSASNEKLFF.

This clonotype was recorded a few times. The CDR3 DNA sequence: TGTGCCAGCAGCTTAGGTGGTGTTACTGGAAACACCATATATTTT. Amino acid sequence: CASSLGGVTGNTIYF. The chain recombines TRBV7-9 with TRBJ1-3; no firm D call. The CDR3 contains 15 residues. Per the germline V gene, CDR1 is SEHNR and CDR2 is FQNEAQ (reference sequence). V was clipped by 1 base and J by 2 bases, with 9 bases between them.

In DNA form, the CDR3 reads TGTGCCAGCAGCCAAGTCTATCGGGAGATTGACAATGAGCAGTTCTTC. Protein sequence: CASSQVYREIDNEQFF. The V call is TRBV3-1, the J call TRBJ2-1; TRBD2 is a possible D gene (6 bases). V was pared by 1 base and J by 5 bases, with 15 bases between. The CDR3 loop spans 16 amino acids. Germline CDR1 and CDR2: LGHDT and YNNKEL (reference sequence).